This is a list of T cell receptor beta chains from one sample in a study of blood T cells in healthy people across ages. TCRdb re-analysed the 5' RACE reads in MiXCR, keeping a single row per CDR3 protein. The sample yields 380,000 or so distinct CDR3 sequences, about 52% seen once. The sequenced sample was blood. Receptors were obtained from a man between 60 and 75 years old in good health. Each CDR3 is given with its conserved first and last residue. The D gene is left open where the match is weak. Size is omitted from some rows. Given values are once, few, many or a class for expanded clones.

D gene | J gene | clone size | V gene | CDR3 protein | CDR3 DNA
TRBD2 | TRBJ2-1 | - | TRBV20-1 | CSARDPTSGSSTEQFF | TGCAGTGCTAGAGACCCGACTAGCGGGAGTAGTACTGAGCAGTTCTTC
- | TRBJ2-1 | - | TRBV5-1 | CASSSGAGIYSDEQFF | TGCGCCAGCAGCTCTGGGGCGGGGATTTATTCGGATGAGCAGTTCTTC
- | TRBJ2-7 | - | TRBV5-5 | CASSLADAPSYEQYF | TGTGCCAGCAGCTTGGCCGATGCGCCCTCCTACGAGCAGTACTTC
- | TRBJ2-1 | few | TRBV27 | CASSFLRADEQFF | TGTGCCAGCAGTTTCTTGAGGGCCGATGAGCAGTTCTTC
- | TRBJ2-3 | - | TRBV28 | CASSFFLVSSADTQYF | TGTGCCAGCAGCTTTTTTCTGGTATCTAGCGCAGATACGCAGTATTTT
- | TRBJ2-5 | once | TRBV6-2/TRBV6-3 | CASSHEQAFQETQYF | TGTGCCAGCAGCCACGAACAGGCCTTCCAAGAGACCCAGTACTTC
- | TRBJ2-7 | many | TRBV20-1 | CSARSNRVSYEQYF | TGCAGTGCTAGATCCAACAGGGTCTCCTACGAGCAGTACTTC
TRBD2 | TRBJ2-1 | - | TRBV3-1 | CASSPTAGGNEQFF | TGTGCCAGCAGCCCGACGGCGGGAGGGAATGAGCAGTTCTTC
- | TRBJ1-3 | - | TRBV7-2 | CASGGGGRINTIYF | TGTGCCTCCGGAGGGGGGGGGCGCATAAACACCATATATTTT
- | TRBJ1-6 | - | TRBV3-1 | CASRRGNSPLHF | TGTGCCAGCCGCCGGGGTAATTCACCCCTCCACTTT
- | TRBJ1-2 | - | TRBV20-1 | CSARISRAYGYTF | TGCAGTGCTCGGATCTCTAGGGCCTATGGCTACACCTTC
- | TRBJ2-5 | many | TRBV27 | CASAFGGARETQYF | TGTGCCAGCGCATTCGGAGGAGCGCGAGAGACCCAGTACTTC
- | TRBJ2-7 | many | TRBV10-3 | CAISKTQDEQYF | TGTGCCATCAGCAAAACTCAGGACGAGCAGTACTTC
TRBD1 | TRBJ2-7 | few | TRBV7-2 | CASTTTGVTYEQYF | TGTGCCAGCACGACGACAGGGGTCACCTACGAGCAGTACTTC
TRBD1 | TRBJ2-7 | many | TRBV29-1 | CSASFGTGVYEQYF | TGCAGCGCTAGTTTCGGGACAGGAGTTTACGAGCAGTACTTC
- | TRBJ2-5 | few | TRBV12-3/TRBV12-4 | CASSPQGKLETQYF | TGTGCCAGCAGTCCCCAGGGAAAGCTAGAGACCCAGTACTTC
- | TRBJ2-7 | few | TRBV10-3 | CAISESLGTYEQYF | TGTGCCATCAGTGAGTCTTTGGGTACCTACGAGCAGTACTTC
- | TRBJ1-2 | - | TRBV20-1 | CSARVVNQNEYSYTF | TGCAGTGCTAGAGTGGTTAATCAAAACGAGTATAGCTACACCTTC
- | TRBJ2-4 | few | TRBV4-2 | CASSQGIDIAKNIQYF | TGTGCCAGCAGCCAAGGCATTGACATAGCCAAAAACATTCAGTACTTC
- | TRBJ1-1 | few | TRBV7-8 | CASSFAGNTEAFF | TGTGCCAGCAGCTTCGCGGGGAACACTGAAGCTTTCTTT
- | TRBJ2-3 | - | TRBV7-2 | CASSLGRTQYF | TGTGCCAGCAGCTTGGGGAGAACGCAGTATTTT
- | TRBJ2-5 | many | TRBV12-3/TRBV12-4 | CASSLRGTGVETQYF | TGTGCCAGCAGTCTCAGGGGTACGGGGGTGGAGACCCAGTACTTC
- | TRBJ2-7 | - | TRBV20-1 | CSAAPGPEQYF | TGCAGTGCCGCCCCAGGTCCCGAGCAGTACTTC
TRBD2 | TRBJ2-3 | - | TRBV4-1 | CASSQAAGGTDAQYF | TGCGCCAGCAGCCAAGCCGCGGGAGGCACAGATGCGCAGTATTTT
TRBD1 | TRBJ2-7 | many | TRBV12-3/TRBV12-4 | CASRGQGAYEQYF | TGTGCCAGCAGAGGACAGGGGGCCTACGAGCAGTACTTC
- | TRBJ2-2 | - | TRBV12-3/TRBV12-4 | CASSFRGIGELFF | TGTGCCAGCAGTTTCCGGGGGATCGGGGAGCTGTTTTTT
TRBD1 | TRBJ2-7 | many | TRBV6-5 | CASTNGAGGSYEQYF | TGTGCCAGCACCAACGGTGCAGGGGGAAGCTACGAGCAGTACTTC
TRBD2 | TRBJ2-1 | few | TRBV20-1 | CSASVLAGGYGEQFF | TGCAGTGCTAGCGTACTAGCGGGGGGATACGGTGAGCAGTTCTTC
TRBD2 | TRBJ2-3 | few | TRBV27 | CASSFRISGAGEGGTQYF | TGTGCCAGCAGTTTCCGGATAAGCGGAGCGGGAGAGGGGGGTACGCAGTATTTT
- | TRBJ2-5 | few | TRBV20-1 | CSASPRGQRQETQYF | TGCAGTGCTAGTCCCAGGGGTCAACGGCAAGAGACCCAGTACTTC
- | TRBJ1-2 | few | TRBV29-1 | CSVGRDTNYGYTF | TGCAGCGTTGGGAGGGATACTAACTATGGCTACACCTTC
TRBD2 | TRBJ2-5 | - | TRBV9 | CASSVEPGGETQYF | TGTGCCAGCAGCGTAGAACCGGGGGGGGAGACCCAGTACTTC
- | TRBJ2-1 | - | TRBV7-9 | CASSLARAYDNEQFF | TGTGCCAGCAGCTTAGCCCGAGCGTACGACAATGAGCAGTTCTTC
- | TRBJ2-3 | few | TRBV11-3 | CASSLDGNTDTQYF | TGTGCCAGCAGCTTAGACGGCAACACAGATACGCAGTATTTT
TRBD2 | TRBJ2-7 | few | TRBV7-9 | CASSRTSGGSYEQYF | TGTGCCAGCAGTCGGACTAGCGGGGGATCCTACGAGCAGTACTTC
TRBD1 | TRBJ1-6 | - | TRBV7-9 | CASSSPGGGTAGSPLHF | TGTGCCAGCAGCTCGCCCGGGGGGGGGACAGCAGGATCACCCCTCCACTTT
- | TRBJ2-1 | - | TRBV12-3/TRBV12-4 | CASSPIGLVPYNEQFF | TGTGCCAGCAGCCCAATAGGCCTCGTTCCCTACAATGAGCAGTTCTTC
TRBD2 | TRBJ2-1 | - | TRBV24-1 | CATSTLQASGANEQFF | TGTGCCACCAGTACCTTGCAGGCTAGCGGGGCGAATGAGCAGTTCTTC
- | TRBJ2-7 | once | TRBV28 | CANSLIRSKHTYEQYF | TGTGCCAACAGTTTAATTCGATCCAAACACACCTACGAGCAGTACTTC
- | TRBJ2-7 | - | TRBV20-1 | CSARGQQYEQYF | TGCAGTGCTAGAGGACAGCAATACGAGCAGTACTTC
- | TRBJ2-1 | - | TRBV3-1 | CASSQVLGGGRYEQFF | TGTGCCAGCAGCCAAGTCCTGGGGGGCGGTCGGTATGAGCAGTTCTTC
- | TRBJ2-1 | - | TRBV9 | CASSAESRGGETQFF | TGTGCCAGCAGCGCCGAATCCCGGGGCGGGGAGACCCAGTTCTTC
TRBD1 | TRBJ2-7 | - | TRBV7-2 | CASSIGQGPYEQYF | TGTGCCAGCAGCATAGGACAGGGACCCTACGAGCAGTACTTC
- | TRBJ1-5 | - | TRBV20-1 | CSARDARNSNQPQHF | TGCAGTGCTAGAGATGCAAGGAATAGCAATCAGCCCCAGCATTTT
TRBD1 | TRBJ2-1 | - | TRBV27 | CASSLWTGYNEQFF | TGTGCCAGCAGTTTGTGGACAGGGTACAATGAGCAGTTCTTC
- | TRBJ2-3 | - | TRBV24-1 | CATRRTATDTQYF | TGTGCCACCCGTCGGACGGCCACAGATACGCAGTATTTT
- | TRBJ2-7 | - | TRBV20-1 | CSARDGNRTNEQYF | TGCAGTGCTAGAGATGGGAACAGGACGAACGAGCAGTACTTC
- | TRBJ1-2 | - | TRBV15 | CATSRESRSNYGYTF | TGTGCCACCAGCAGAGAGTCCAGGAGTAACTATGGCTACACCTTC
- | TRBJ2-4 | - | TRBV20-1 | CSISKGLAKNIQYF | TGCAGCATTAGTAAGGGACTAGCCAAAAACATTCAGTACTTC
- | TRBJ2-3 | many | TRBV11-2 | CASSLTSNAHTQYF | TGTGCCAGCAGCTTAACCAGTAACGCGCATACGCAGTATTTT
TRBD2 | TRBJ2-3 | - | TRBV6-4 | CASSVLAGASSDTQYF | TGTGCCAGCAGTGTTCTAGCGGGGGCATCATCGGATACGCAGTATTTT
- | TRBJ2-7 | - | TRBV29-1 | CSVSGAYEQYF | TGCAGCGTTTCCGGGGCCTACGAGCAGTACTTC